This T cell receptor (beta chain) derives from a study of T cells in Graves' hyperthyroidism and ophthalmopathy. Study findings and constraints: Most clonotypes expanded in thyroid above 0.001 were likewise present in blood.

From germline, CDR1 is MNHNS and CDR2 SASEGT. This CDR3 spans 17 amino acids. V was trimmed by 5 bases and J by 0 bases, leaving 14 bases between them. The investigators amplified TCR beta CDR3 regions from RNA transcripts. The TCR CDR3 first-round RT-PCR relied on the HTBI primer set. TCRdb itself ran the multiplex PCR reads through MiXCR, one entry per CDR3 protein. The sample holds over 500,000 distinct CDR3 sequences, around 15% seen once. This clonotype was found a few times. What it binds is unknown. Sequencing used blood. The chain uses TRBV6-1 and TRBJ2-6; D remains unclear. The source is a woman between 35 and 50 years old with Graves' hyperthyroidism. The CDR3: CASSIPTGSSGANVLTF. The CDR3 bases are TGTGCCAGCAGTATACCGACCGGCAGCTCTGGGGCCAACGTCCTGACTTTC.